The sequence of this T cell receptor beta chain was determined in a study of T cells in Graves' hyperthyroidism and ophthalmopathy. The study's findings and limits: Most clonotypes that expanded in the thyroid above 0.001 also showed up in blood.

Amplified TCR beta CDR3 regions derived from RNA transcripts. The TCR CDR3 was amplified in a first-round RT-PCR using the HTBI primer set. TCRdb re-called the multiplex PCR reads through MiXCR, storing one row per CDR3 protein. In the table there are about 290,000 distinct CDR3 sequences, 10% to 15% of which are singletons. The authors took PBMCs from 8.5 to 10 ml fresh peripheral blood. Only a few counts were recorded for this clonotype. What it binds is unknown. V shed 5 bases, J shed 7 bases, and the junction held 11 bases outside the gene matches. There are 16 residues in the CDR3. Germline V gives CDR1 SGHTA, CDR2 FQGTGA.

This TCR derives from a woman younger than 45 with Graves' hyperthyroidism that later progressed to Graves' ophthalmopathy. Sequenced sample: blood. V is TRBV7-3 and J is TRBJ2-2; TRBD1 agrees at 9 bases. For the CDR3, the DNA is TGTGCCAGCAGCCGCCGGACAGGGGCGGTCGGCGGGGAGCTGTTTTTT. This encodes CASSRRTGAVGGELFF.